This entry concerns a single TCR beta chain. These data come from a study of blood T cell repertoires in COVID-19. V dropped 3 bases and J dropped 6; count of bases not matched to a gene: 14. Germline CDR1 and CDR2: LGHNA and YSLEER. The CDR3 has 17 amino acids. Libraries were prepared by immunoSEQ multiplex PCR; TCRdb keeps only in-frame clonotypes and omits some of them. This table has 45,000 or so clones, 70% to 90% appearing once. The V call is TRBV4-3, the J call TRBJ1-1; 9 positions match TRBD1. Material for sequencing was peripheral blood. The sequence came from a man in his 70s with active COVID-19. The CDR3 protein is CASSQATRDRDVPEAFF. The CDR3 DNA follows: TGCGCCAGCAGCCAGGCGACACGGGACAGGGACGTCCCTGAAGCTTTCTTT.